This T cell receptor beta chain was sequenced for a study of CD8+ T cells in alopecia areata. Study-wide findings and caveats: Scalp data also include sequences from resident alphabeta T cells of normal skin.

It was cDNA, reverse transcribed from extracted RNA, that served as the sequencing template. TCRdb keeps only in-frame clones here, not all; method: immunoSEQ multiplex PCR. Among 80,000 to 100,000 clones listed, less than 50% were seen once. Lesional scalp punch biopsies and peripheral blood were collected from alopecia areata patients. CDR1 GTSNPN and CDR2 SVGIG come from the germline V gene (reference sequence). This CDR3 is built from 13 residues. The V end was cut by 3 bases, the J end by 14 bases, with 20 bases between. With regard to this clone: No antigen is known for it.

What was sequenced was CD4+ T cells sorted from blood. The TCR comes from a human donor with alopecia areata. The rearrangement joins TRBV30 to TRBJ2-1; possibly TRBD1 for D (6 bases). Here the CDR3 DNA reads TGTGCCTGGAGGGAAGACTCAGGGGCTTCGGAGTTCTTC. Translated, it gives CAWREDSGASEFF. The entire variable domain, with the rest obtained from reference TRBV30 and TRBJ2-1, is as follows: SQTIHQWPATLVQPVGSPLSLECTVEGTSNPNLYWYRQAAGRGLQLLFYSVGIGQISSEVPQNLSASRPQDRQFILSSKKLLLSDSGFYLCAWREDSGASEFFGPGTRLTVL.